These T cell receptor beta chains were read from a single sample in a study of CD8 T cells in Susac syndrome. TCRdb processed the immunoSEQ multiplex PCR reads anew with MiXCR; each CDR3 protein has one entry. This table holds some 450,000 distinct CDR3 sequences, approximately 85% found once. Sequenced material: CD8+ T cells from PBMCs. These TCRs come from a human donor with multiple sclerosis. CDR3s include the opening cysteine and the closing phenylalanine or tryptophan. A D gene is named only where the DNA matches it firmly. Clone size is shown for a subset of rows, as once, few, many or a class of expanded clone.

cdr3_length: 13; v_call: TRBV4-1; d_call: -; j_call: TRBJ2-7; clone_size: -; cdr3_nt: TGCGCCAGCAGCCAAGGAGTTAACTACGAGCAGTACTTC; cdr3_aa: CASSQGVNYEQYF
cdr3_length: 13; v_call: TRBV5-1; d_call: -; j_call: TRBJ1-2; clone_size: -; cdr3_nt: TGCGCCAGCAGCTTGGTGGGCAGCAATGGCTACACCTTC; cdr3_aa: CASSLVGSNGYTF
cdr3_length: 13; v_call: TRBV7-9; d_call: -; j_call: TRBJ2-1; clone_size: once; cdr3_nt: TGTGCCAGCAGCTTAGTCGTTTGGGGAGGGCAGTTCTTC; cdr3_aa: CASSLVVWGGQFF
cdr3_length: 16; v_call: TRBV7-7; d_call: -; j_call: TRBJ2-2; clone_size: -; cdr3_nt: TGTGCCAGCAGCTTAGCGGGGGCCTCGAACACCGGGGAGCTGTTTTTT; cdr3_aa: CASSLAGASNTGELFF
cdr3_length: 16; v_call: TRBV7-9; d_call: -; j_call: TRBJ1-3; clone_size: -; cdr3_nt: TGTGCCAGCAGCTCTAGAGGGGACACCGAGGAAGACACCATATATTTT; cdr3_aa: CASSSRGDTEEDTIYF
cdr3_length: 14; v_call: TRBV7-6; d_call: TRBD2; j_call: TRBJ2-5; clone_size: -; cdr3_nt: TGTGCCAGCAGTTATCTAGCGGGAGACGAGACCCAGTACTTC; cdr3_aa: CASSYLAGDETQYF
cdr3_length: 16; v_call: TRBV7-6; d_call: -; j_call: TRBJ2-7; clone_size: -; cdr3_nt: TGTGCCAGCAGCTTAGAGACAGGACCCTACTCCTACGAGCAGTACTTC; cdr3_aa: CASSLETGPYSYEQYF
cdr3_length: 13; v_call: TRBV29-1; d_call: -; j_call: TRBJ2-1; clone_size: -; cdr3_nt: TGCAGCGGACCTGGACAAGGGGTATATGAGCAGTTCTTC; cdr3_aa: CSGPGQGVYEQFF
cdr3_length: 18; v_call: TRBV11-3; d_call: TRBD1; j_call: TRBJ2-2; clone_size: -; cdr3_nt: TGTGCCAGCAGCTCCCTCGGTCCGGGACAGGAGGTACCCGGGGAGCTGTTTTTT; cdr3_aa: CASSSLGPGQEVPGELFF
cdr3_length: 16; v_call: TRBV27; d_call: TRBD2; j_call: TRBJ2-1; clone_size: -; cdr3_nt: TGTGCCAGCAGTTGGGGGGAGCGGGAGGCCTACAATGAGCAGTTCTTC; cdr3_aa: CASSWGEREAYNEQFF
cdr3_length: 14; v_call: TRBV6-1; d_call: -; j_call: TRBJ1-5; clone_size: few; cdr3_nt: TGTGCCAGCAGTGAAAGCGGGGCCAATCAGCCCCAGCATTTT; cdr3_aa: CASSESGANQPQHF
cdr3_length: 12; v_call: TRBV12-3/TRBV12-4; d_call: -; j_call: TRBJ2-7; clone_size: once; cdr3_nt: TGTGACAGCAGTGGGGTGGGGAACGAGCAGTACTTC; cdr3_aa: CDSSGVGNEQYF
cdr3_length: 12; v_call: TRBV3-1; d_call: -; j_call: TRBJ2-1; clone_size: -; cdr3_nt: TGTGCCAGCAGCCATCACTTCAATGAGCAGTTCTTC; cdr3_aa: CASSHHFNEQFF
cdr3_length: 17; v_call: TRBV5-6; d_call: -; j_call: TRBJ1-4; clone_size: once; cdr3_nt: TGTGCCAGCAGCTCCTGGTCGGCAGGGGCAACTAATGAAAAACTGTTTTTT; cdr3_aa: CASSSWSAGATNEKLFF
cdr3_length: 15; v_call: TRBV27; d_call: -; j_call: TRBJ1-6; clone_size: -; cdr3_nt: TGTGCCAGCAAGAAAGATAGGGAGCAAGGATCACCCCTCCACTTT; cdr3_aa: CASKKDREQGSPLHF
cdr3_length: 12; v_call: TRBV30; d_call: -; j_call: TRBJ2-7; clone_size: -; cdr3_nt: TGTGCCTGGGGAGCGGTCTCCTACGAGCAGTACTTC; cdr3_aa: CAWGAVSYEQYF
cdr3_length: 14; v_call: TRBV12-3/TRBV12-4; d_call: -; j_call: TRBJ2-7; clone_size: once; cdr3_nt: TGTGCCAGCAGTTTATTGGCAGGTGGTAGCGAGCAGTACTTC; cdr3_aa: CASSLLAGGSEQYF
cdr3_length: 15; v_call: TRBV5-4; d_call: TRBD2; j_call: TRBJ2-7; clone_size: few; cdr3_nt: TGTGCCAGCAGCTCGTCGGGACTAGGAGAATTCGAGCAGTACTTC; cdr3_aa: CASSSSGLGEFEQYF
cdr3_length: 18; v_call: TRBV18; d_call: -; j_call: TRBJ2-1; clone_size: once; cdr3_nt: TGTGCCAGCTCACCATTGGGAGACAGGGAGGATTCGTACAATGAGCAGTTCTTC; cdr3_aa: CASSPLGDREDSYNEQFF
cdr3_length: 18; v_call: TRBV6-1; d_call: -; j_call: TRBJ2-6; clone_size: -; cdr3_nt: TGTGCCAGCAGGGGAAAACAGGGATTCCGCTCTGGGGCCAACGTCCTGACTTTC; cdr3_aa: CASRGKQGFRSGANVLTF
cdr3_length: 14; v_call: TRBV30; d_call: -; j_call: TRBJ2-7; clone_size: -; cdr3_nt: TGTGCCTGGACCCCCGACTTTACTACCTACGAGCAGTACTTC; cdr3_aa: CAWTPDFTTYEQYF
cdr3_length: 14; v_call: TRBV14; d_call: -; j_call: TRBJ1-1; clone_size: once; cdr3_nt: TGTGCCAGCAGCCAAGATATAGGGGACACTGAAGCTTTCTTT; cdr3_aa: CASSQDIGDTEAFF
cdr3_length: 13; v_call: TRBV4-1; d_call: -; j_call: TRBJ2-1; clone_size: -; cdr3_nt: TGCGCCAGCAGCCAAGTGGCCGGTCATGAGCAGTTCTTC; cdr3_aa: CASSQVAGHEQFF
cdr3_length: 16; v_call: TRBV13; d_call: -; j_call: TRBJ1-5; clone_size: -; cdr3_nt: TGTGCCAGCAGCTTAGGTAGCGGATTGGGCAATCAGCCCCAGCATTTT; cdr3_aa: CASSLGSGLGNQPQHF
cdr3_length: 14; v_call: TRBV30; d_call: TRBD2; j_call: TRBJ2-7; clone_size: few; cdr3_nt: TGTGCCTGGAGTGTCGGCGGGGGCTCCTACGAGCAGTACTTC; cdr3_aa: CAWSVGGGSYEQYF
cdr3_length: 13; v_call: TRBV6-6; d_call: -; j_call: TRBJ2-1; clone_size: few; cdr3_nt: TGTGCCAGCAGTTACTCCCGGGACAATGAGCAGTTCTTC; cdr3_aa: CASSYSRDNEQFF
cdr3_length: 14; v_call: TRBV7-9; d_call: -; j_call: TRBJ1-4; clone_size: -; cdr3_nt: TGTGCCAGCAGCGCGTGGACCCGAGTGGAAAAACTGTTTTTT; cdr3_aa: CASSAWTRVEKLFF
cdr3_length: 14; v_call: TRBV5-6; d_call: -; j_call: TRBJ2-7; clone_size: -; cdr3_nt: TGTGCCAGCAGCCCGGACCTGGGGTCCTACGAGCAGTACTTC; cdr3_aa: CASSPDLGSYEQYF
cdr3_length: 14; v_call: TRBV6-5; d_call: TRBD2; j_call: TRBJ2-1; clone_size: -; cdr3_nt: TGTGCCAGCAGGGAGGCGGGAGGTATCAATGAGCAGTTCTTC; cdr3_aa: CASREAGGINEQFF
cdr3_length: 13; v_call: TRBV28; d_call: -; j_call: TRBJ2-5; clone_size: -; cdr3_nt: TGTGCCAGCAGTTTCGGGAGATGGGAGACCCAGTACTTC; cdr3_aa: CASSFGRWETQYF
cdr3_length: 15; v_call: TRBV4-1; d_call: TRBD1; j_call: TRBJ1-2; clone_size: -; cdr3_nt: TGCGCCAGCAGCCCCAACCAGGGGGGAATCTATGGCTACACCTTC; cdr3_aa: CASSPNQGGIYGYTF
cdr3_length: 12; v_call: TRBV2; d_call: TRBD1; j_call: TRBJ2-7; clone_size: -; cdr3_nt: TGTGCCAGCATTGACAGGGGCTACGAGCAGTACTTC; cdr3_aa: CASIDRGYEQYF
cdr3_length: 13; v_call: TRBV7-8; d_call: -; j_call: TRBJ2-1; clone_size: once; cdr3_nt: TGTGCCAGCAGCTTAGAGTGGCGCAATGAGCAGTTCTTC; cdr3_aa: CASSLEWRNEQFF
cdr3_length: 12; v_call: TRBV6-1; d_call: -; j_call: TRBJ2-5; clone_size: -; cdr3_nt: TGTGCCGTACTTAACAGGGAAGAGACCCAGTACTTC; cdr3_aa: CAVLNREETQYF
cdr3_length: 12; v_call: TRBV10-2; d_call: -; j_call: TRBJ2-3; clone_size: once; cdr3_nt: TGCGCCAGCAGTGATGAAGGTCTTACGCAGTATTTT; cdr3_aa: CASSDEGLTQYF